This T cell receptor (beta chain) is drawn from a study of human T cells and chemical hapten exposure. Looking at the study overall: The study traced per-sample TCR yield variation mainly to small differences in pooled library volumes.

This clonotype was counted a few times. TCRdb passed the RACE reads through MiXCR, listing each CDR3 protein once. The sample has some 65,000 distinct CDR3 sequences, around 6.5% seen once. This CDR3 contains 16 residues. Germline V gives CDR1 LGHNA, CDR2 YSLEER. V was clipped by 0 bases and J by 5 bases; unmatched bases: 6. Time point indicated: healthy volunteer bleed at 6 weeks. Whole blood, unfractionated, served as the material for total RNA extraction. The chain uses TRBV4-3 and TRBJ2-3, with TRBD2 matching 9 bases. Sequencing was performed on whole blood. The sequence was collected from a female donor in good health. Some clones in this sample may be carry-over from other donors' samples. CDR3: CASSQETAGGRDTQYF. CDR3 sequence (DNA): TGCGCCAGCAGCCAAGAGACAGCGGGAGGACGAGATACGCAGTATTTT.